The 30 T cell receptor beta chains presented below share a single source sample, sequenced in a study of regulatory T cells in long-lasting Graves disease. Relying on iRepertoire HTBI primers and Arm-PCR of CDR3 regions, the team built TCR beta libraries. TCRdb processed the multiplex PCR reads anew with MiXCR; each CDR3 protein has one entry. The sample records around 450,000 distinct CDR3 sequences, 20% to 25% being singletons. Documented time point: persistent/refractory GD, antithyroid drugs over 5 years with positive TRAb. PBMCs were the source of the RNA used for TCR sequencing. This specimen consisted of peripheral blood mononuclear cells (PBMCs), obtained when the disease was refractory, from a patient treated with antithyroid drugs. The receptors here all came from a female donor with Graves disease.

With respect to this clonotype: The junction does not match germline at one end; this may be a read error. V is TRBV20-1 and J is TRBJ2-4, with TRBD2 matching over 15 bases. The CDR3 spans 14 residues. The germline V gene has CDR1 DFQATT and CDR2 SNEGSKA (reference sequence). CDR3 in amino acids: CSARDDRTSGRARF. DNA for the CDR3: TGCAGTGCTAGAGATGATCGGACTAGCGGGAGGGCCAGGTTC.

This clonotype came up many times. The V and J genes are TRBV10-3 and TRBJ1-2, with D perhaps matching TRBD1 (5 bases). The germline CDR1 and CDR2 sequences are ENHRY and SYGVKD. The CDR3 contains 15 residues. Trimming pared 6 bases from V and 0 bases from J, leaving 14 bases between. The CDR3 sequence: CAIRGDASTNYGYTF. Here the CDR3 DNA reads TGTGCCATCAGAGGGGACGCATCTACTAACTATGGCTACACCTTC.

This clonotype was observed at least ten times. This chain links TRBV5-5 with TRBJ1-1; D is unresolved. The CDR3 is made up of 14 amino acids. Trimming cost V 1 base and J 1 base, with 8 bases left between them. Germline loops: CDR1 SGHKS, CDR2 YYEKEE (reference sequence). The CDR3 DNA reads TGTGCCAGCAGCTTGTACATCTCGAACACTGAAGCTTTCTTT. It is translated as CASSLYISNTEAFF.

V gene TRBV12-3 or TRBV12-4 combines with J gene TRBJ2-7; maybe TRBD2 (6 bases). This CDR3 has 16 amino acids. V lost 2 bases to trimming and J lost 3 bases, with 17 bases between them. The CDR3 DNA sequence: TGTGCCAGCAGTTTATATAGTAGCGGAGGGAACTACGAGCAGTACTTC. It is translated as CASSLYSSGGNYEQYF.

This clonotype was seen a few times. This sequence joins TRBV6-1 and TRBJ2-5; TRBD1 matches at 9 bases. The V segment lost 4 bases and the J segment 3 bases; nucleotides outside the gene matches: 6. This CDR3 region has 15 residues. Germline V gene sequence: CDR1 MNHNS, CDR2 SASEGT. The CDR3 DNA reads as TGTGCCAGCAGTGGAAAGACAGGGGGAGAAGAGACCCAGTACTTC. This sequence encodes CASSGKTGGEETQYF.

The chain recombines TRBV20-1 with TRBJ2-1; the D call may be TRBD1 or TRBD2 (5 bases each). The germline V gene has CDR1 DFQATT and CDR2 SNEGSKA (reference sequence). The CDR3 totals 13 residues. Trimming shortened V by 3 bases and J by 7 bases, and 13 bases separated the two germline ends. The CDR3 spells CSARSGTSNEQFF. DNA of the CDR3: TGCAGTGCTAGGTCCGGGACCTCAAATGAGCAGTTCTTC.

This clonotype was seen only once. The genes are TRBV24-1 and TRBJ2-3; possibly TRBD1 for D (5 bases). V dropped 2 bases and J dropped 0 bases, with 17 bases sitting between them. The CDR3 is 18 amino acids. Germline V gene sequence: CDR1 KGHDR, CDR2 SFDVKD. The CDR3 coding sequence is TGTGCCACCAGTGATTCGGCCCCCACTTGGACAAGCACAGATACGCAGTATTTT. This translates into CATSDSAPTWTSTDTQYF.

The chain recombines TRBV7-2 with TRBJ1-3; D possibly corresponds to TRBD1 (5 bases). Between the trimmed V and J ends, which lost 0 bases and 11 bases, there was a span of 14 bases. The CDR3 loop spans 14 amino acids. Germline V gene sequence: CDR1 SGHTA, CDR2 FQGNSA. The CDR3 nucleotides read TGTGCCAGCAGCTTAGCGCTTGGGGGTCAATCCATATATTTT. Translated: CASSLALGGQSIYF.

The table lists this clonotype with many counts. The gene calls are TRBV6-1 and TRBJ1-5; D is unresolved. Trimming shortened V by 7 bases and J by 6 bases, and 22 bases separated the two germline ends. Looked up from germline, CDR1 is MNHNS and CDR2 is SASEGT. This CDR3 contains 16 residues. CDR3 sequence reads: CASTSPKGGRIQPQHF. CDR3 coding DNA: TGTGCCAGCACCTCCCCAAAGGGAGGGCGAATTCAGCCCCAGCATTTT.

As concerns this clonotype: A far bigger clonotype differs at one base, so this is likely a read error. This chain uses TRBV6-2 or TRBV6-3 with TRBJ2-7; 9 bases match TRBD1. CDR1 is MNHEY, CDR2 SVGEGT, per germline. The CDR3 totals 16 residues. V dropped 5 bases and J dropped 2; count of bases not matched to a gene: 10. The CDR3 DNA is TGTGCCAGCAGTCGCCCCCCGGGACAGGGAACCTACGAGCAGTACTTC. This codes for CASSRPPGQGTYEQYF.

The CDR3 DNA is TGTGCCAGTAGTGGAGACGAAAACATTCAGTACTTC. This encodes CASSGDENIQYF. The rearrangement uses TRBV19 and TRBJ2-4; D unresolved. From germline, CDR1 is LNHDA and CDR2 SQIVND (reference sequence). This CDR3 contains 12 residues. V shed 5 bases and J shed 5 bases, with 7 bases lying between them.

This clonotype was counted at least ten times. The CDR3: CASESNVDGNTIYF. The CDR3 DNA follows: TGTGCCAGCGAGTCCAACGTTGATGGAAACACCATATATTTT. The V gene is TRBV28, the J gene TRBJ1-3, with D hard to call. This CDR3 has 14 residues. V dropped 8 bases and J dropped 3 bases, with 14 bases sitting between them. Germline CDR1 reads MDHEN; CDR2 reads SYDVKM.

Many counts were recorded for this clonotype. V gene TRBV19 combines with J gene TRBJ2-7; tentatively, D is TRBD1 (6 bases). V was clipped by 2 bases and J by 4 bases, with 12 bases between them. The CDR3 is 14 amino acids. Germline-derived CDR1 and CDR2 are LNHDA and SQIVND (reference sequence). The CDR3 loop is CASSISQGRYEQYF. The CDR3 DNA reads as TGTGCCAGTAGTATATCCCAGGGGCGTTACGAGCAGTACTTC.

This clonotype was detected a few times. The chain links TRBV6-1 to TRBJ1-3; TRBD1 matches at 12 bases. CDR1 and CDR2 (germline): MNHNS, SASEGT. The CDR3 spans 16 residues. Germline trimming cut 5 bases from V and 4 bases from J; bases unmatched to any gene: 6. The CDR3 sequence: CASSQPGQGAGNTIYF. CDR3 DNA: TGTGCCAGCAGTCAACCGGGACAGGGGGCCGGAAACACCATATATTTT.

The chain uses TRBV7-9 and TRBJ2-7; 7 positions match TRBD2. This CDR3 has 16 residues. Germline CDR1 SEHNR, CDR2 FQNEAQ (reference sequence). Losses at the gene ends were 5 bases for V and 5 bases for J; bases not matched to a gene: 15. The CDR3 bases are TGTGCCAGCAGCCCCCGGGAGGCGGAGTTAGTGGACGAGCAGTACTTC. Translated: CASSPREAELVDEQYF.

CDR3 DNA sequence: TGTGCCACCAGTTGGGGTATTTCCTACGAGCAGTACTTC. It is translated as CATSWGISYEQYF. This chain joins TRBV24-1 and TRBJ2-7; no definite D call. CDR1 is KGHDR, CDR2 SFDVKD, per germline. Trimming took 6 bases from V and 1 from J, leaving 9 bases between them. CDR3 length: 13 amino acids.

This clonotype was counted many times. The chain links TRBV12-3 or TRBV12-4 to TRBJ2-5, with D unresolved. V was trimmed by 3 bases and J by 7 bases, leaving 6 bases between them. This CDR3 spans 11 amino acids. DNA for the CDR3: TGTGCCAGCAGTTTTGGGCGGACCCAGTACTTC. Translating gives CASSFGRTQYF.

The V call is TRBV7-9, the J call TRBJ2-5; 7 bases agree with TRBD2. CDR1 and CDR2 (germline): SEHNR, FQNEAQ (reference sequence). This CDR3 region has 17 residues. Germline trimming cut 4 bases from V and 2 bases from J; bases unmatched to any gene: 13. The chain's CDR3 is CASSYLGASGFQETQYF. CDR3 bases: TGTGCCAGCAGCTATCTAGGGGCTAGCGGCTTTCAAGAGACCCAGTACTTC.

On this clonotype itself: A read error may be the cause here, since a much bigger clone is one base away. The J gene is TRBJ1-6, the V gene TRBV11-2, with D hard to call. Germline-derived CDR1 and CDR2 are SGHAT and FQNNGV. This CDR3 is built from 17 residues. CDR3 nucleotide sequence: TGTGCCAGCAGCTATCCAGGAGGAAGTTCCTATAATCCACCCCTCCACTTT. Its translation: CASSYPGGSSYNPPLHF.

This sequence joins TRBV6-2 or TRBV6-3 and TRBJ2-1; no firm D call. The CDR3 runs 12 residues. Germline CDR1 and CDR2: MNHEY and SVGEGT. The V and J ends lost 3 bases and 8 bases respectively, with 8 bases between them. The CDR3 protein is CASSYLEHEQFF. The CDR3 region has the DNA TGTGCCAGCAGTTATCTCGAACATGAGCAGTTCTTC.

This clonotype was recorded at least ten times. This chain joins TRBV7-9 and TRBJ2-7; 7 positions match TRBD2. This CDR3 region has 16 residues. V was pared by 1 base and J by 0 bases, with 6 bases of the junction left unmatched. The germline V gene encodes CDR1 SEHNR and CDR2 FQNEAQ (reference sequence). The chain's CDR3 is CASSLEERDGSYEQYF. CDR3 sequence (DNA): TGTGCCAGCAGCTTAGAGGAGCGGGATGGCTCCTACGAGCAGTACTTC.

This clonotype has more than one count but fewer than ten. The rearrangement joins TRBV6-1 to TRBJ2-7; no clear D gene. Germline V gene lookup returns CDR1 MNHNS and CDR2 SASEGT. CDR3 length equals 15 residues. Deletions cut 6 bases from V and 2 bases from J, with 17 bases between. The CDR3 sequence: CASSRFGGSTYEQYF. Here the CDR3 DNA reads TGTGCCAGCAGCCGCTTTGGTGGTAGCACCTACGAGCAGTACTTC.

Of note for this clonotype: No conserved phenylalanine or tryptophan ends this CDR3, so it is likely a read error. This chain joins TRBV9 and TRBJ1-2; D is unresolved. V dropped 7 bases and J dropped 7 bases, with 20 bases sitting between them. This CDR3 has 14 residues. Per the germline V gene, CDR1 is SGDLS and CDR2 is YYNGEE. CDR3 protein: CASSPRASTPGYTL. Here the CDR3 DNA reads TGTGCCAGCTCTCCCCGGGCCAGCACTCCTGGCTACACCCTC.

Details on this clonotype: An end of the junction differs from the germline gene, which may be a read error. The CDR3 spells CASSLVQNSNEQCF. The CDR3, as DNA: TGCGCCAGCAGCTTGGTTCAGAATAGCAACGAGCAGTGCTTC. The chain recombines TRBV5-1 with TRBJ2-7; D is ambiguous. Germline V gene sequence: CDR1 SGHRS, CDR2 YFSETQ. This CDR3 is built from 14 residues. Full variable domain (remainder filled in from reference TRBV5-1 and TRBJ2-7): KAGVTQTPRYLIKTRGQQVTLSCSPISGHRSVSWYQQTPGQGLQFLFEYFSETQRNKGNFPGRFSGRQFSNSRSEMNVSTLELGDSALYLCASSLVQNSNEQCFGPGTRLTVT.

This clonotype was seen a handful of times. V usage is TRBV20-1 and J usage is TRBJ1-4, with unresolved D. Trimming cost V 6 bases and J 10 bases, with 21 bases left between them. CDR1 and CDR2 from the germline V gene are DFQATT and SNEGSKA (reference sequence). The CDR3 loop spans 14 amino acids. The CDR3 loop is CSAPLDPDLGKLFF. CDR3 DNA sequence: TGCAGTGCCCCTTTGGACCCGGATCTAGGAAAACTGTTTTTT.

The rearrangement links TRBV3-1 to TRBJ2-7, with D uncertain. There are 16 residues in the CDR3. Germline-derived CDR1 and CDR2 are LGHDT and YNNKEL (reference sequence). The V end was cut by 4 bases, the J end by 0 bases, with 16 bases between. The CDR3 DNA reads TGTGCCAGCAGCCCCAAAGTGGGCGGAAGCTCCTACGAGCAGTACTTC. This gives the protein CASSPKVGGSSYEQYF.

As to this clonotype: The germline gene is not matched at one end of the junction; a read error may be the cause. The chain employs TRBV7-9 and TRBJ2-7; the D gene is possibly TRBD1 (6 bases). The CDR3 totals 13 residues. Germline V gene data show CDR1 as SEHNR and CDR2 as FQNEAQ (reference sequence). The CDR3: CVSSWDTIGEQYF. The CDR3 DNA follows: TGTGTCAGCAGCTGGGACACCATTGGCGAGCAGTACTTC.

V gene TRBV15 combines with J gene TRBJ2-5; D gene unclear. The V end was cut by 1 base, the J end by 2 bases, with 8 bases between. The CDR3 is made up of 14 amino acids. The V gene's germline CDR1 is LNHNV and CDR2 YYDKDF (reference sequence). The DNA for the CDR3 is TGTGCCACCAGCAGAGCGATTTATCAAGAGACCCAGTACTTC. The encoded protein is CATSRAIYQETQYF.

The chain links TRBV9 to TRBJ2-7; the D is unclear. CDR3 length equals 10 residues. Per the germline V gene, CDR1 is SGDLS and CDR2 is YYNGEE. Trimming pared 4 bases from V and 7 bases from J, leaving 6 bases between. DNA of the CDR3: TGTGCCAGCAGCTACTCTGAGCAGTACTTC. It yields the protein CASSYSEQYF.

This clonotype was counted a few times. The chain employs TRBV20-1 and TRBJ1-6; D gene ambiguous. Germline lookup yields CDR1 DFQATT and CDR2 SNEGSKA (reference sequence). CDR3 length: 15 amino acids. The ends were cut back, 2 bases at V and 0 bases at J, with 8 bases in the middle. Here the CDR3 reads CSARSGNSYNSPLHF. CDR3 nucleotides: TGCAGTGCTAGATCCGGGAACTCCTATAATTCACCCCTCCACTTT.